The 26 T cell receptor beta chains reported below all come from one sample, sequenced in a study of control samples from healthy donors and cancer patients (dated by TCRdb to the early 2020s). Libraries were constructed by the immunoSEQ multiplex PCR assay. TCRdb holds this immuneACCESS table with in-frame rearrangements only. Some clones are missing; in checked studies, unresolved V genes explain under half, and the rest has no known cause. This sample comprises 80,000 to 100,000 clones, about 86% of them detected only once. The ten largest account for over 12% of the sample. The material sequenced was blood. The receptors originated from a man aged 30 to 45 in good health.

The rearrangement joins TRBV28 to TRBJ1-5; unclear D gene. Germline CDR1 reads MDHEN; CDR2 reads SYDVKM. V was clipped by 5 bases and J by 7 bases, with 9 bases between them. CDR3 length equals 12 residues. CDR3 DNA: TGTGCCAGCAGTATTTACATACAGCCCCAGCATTTT. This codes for CASSIYIQPQHF.

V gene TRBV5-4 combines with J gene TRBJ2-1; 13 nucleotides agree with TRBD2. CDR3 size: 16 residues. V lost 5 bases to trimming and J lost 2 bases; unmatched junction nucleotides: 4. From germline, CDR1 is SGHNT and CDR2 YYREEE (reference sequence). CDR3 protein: CASRITSGRAYNEQFF. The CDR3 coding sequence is TGTGCCAGCAGGATCACTAGCGGGAGGGCCTACAATGAGCAGTTCTTC. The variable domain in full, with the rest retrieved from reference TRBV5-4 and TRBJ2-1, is ETGVTQSPTHLIKTRGQQVTLRCSSQSGHNTVSWYQQALGQGPQFIFQYYREEENGRGNFPPRFSGLQFPNYSSELNVNALELDDSALYLCASRITSGRAYNEQFFGPGTRLTVL.

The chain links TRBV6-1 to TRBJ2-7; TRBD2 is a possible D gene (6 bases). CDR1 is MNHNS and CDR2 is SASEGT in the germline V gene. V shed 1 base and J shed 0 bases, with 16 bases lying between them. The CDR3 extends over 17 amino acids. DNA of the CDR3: TGTGCCAGCAGTGAAGTGGAATGGGGGGTTAGCTCCTACGAGCAGTACTTC. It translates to CASSEVEWGVSSYEQYF.

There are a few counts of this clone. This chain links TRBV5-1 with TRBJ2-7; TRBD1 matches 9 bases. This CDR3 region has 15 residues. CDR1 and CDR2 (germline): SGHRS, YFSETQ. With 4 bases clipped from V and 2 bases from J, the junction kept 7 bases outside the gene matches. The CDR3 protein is CASSAGDRDTYEQYF. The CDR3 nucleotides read TGCGCCAGCAGCGCCGGGGACAGGGACACCTACGAGCAGTACTTC.

CDR3 sequence: CATSRSPSGNTIYF. The CDR3 nucleotides are TGTGCCACCAGCAGATCCCCTTCTGGAAACACCATATATTTT. The rearrangement uses TRBV15 and TRBJ1-3, with unresolved D. The germline V and J ends were trimmed by 2 bases and 1 base, with 6 bases remaining between them. This CDR3 region has 14 residues. Germline V gene sequence: CDR1 LNHNV, CDR2 YYDKDF (reference sequence).

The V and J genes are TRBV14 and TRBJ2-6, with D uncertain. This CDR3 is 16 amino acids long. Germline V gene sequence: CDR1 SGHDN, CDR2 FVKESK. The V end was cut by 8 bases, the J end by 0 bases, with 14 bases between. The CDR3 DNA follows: TGTGCCAGCTCTAGGCAGGTTAACTCTGGGGCCAACGTCCTGACTTTC. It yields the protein CASSRQVNSGANVLTF.

Written as DNA, the CDR3 is TGTGCCAGCAGTTACTCGAGTTTTGGGGTTCGGGTGGATGAGCAGTTCTTC. Protein sequence: CASSYSSFGVRVDEQFF. V gene TRBV6-2 or TRBV6-3 combines with J gene TRBJ2-1, with unresolved D. V dropped 0 bases and J dropped 8 bases, with 20 bases sitting between them. Germline V gives CDR1 MNHEY, CDR2 SVGEGT. CDR3 length: 17 amino acids.

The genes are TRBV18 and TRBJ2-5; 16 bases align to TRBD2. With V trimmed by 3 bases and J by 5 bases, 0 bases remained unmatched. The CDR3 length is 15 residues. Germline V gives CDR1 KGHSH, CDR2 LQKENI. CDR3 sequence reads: CASSPGLAGGETQYF. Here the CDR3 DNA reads TGTGCCAGCTCACCGGGACTAGCGGGAGGGGAGACCCAGTACTTC. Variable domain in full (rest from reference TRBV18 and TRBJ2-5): NAGVMQNPRHLVRRRGQEARLRCSPMKGHSHVYWYRQLPEEGLKFMVYLQKENIIDESGMPKERFSAEFPKEGPSILRIQQVVRGDSAAYFCASSPGLAGGETQYFGPGTRLLVL.

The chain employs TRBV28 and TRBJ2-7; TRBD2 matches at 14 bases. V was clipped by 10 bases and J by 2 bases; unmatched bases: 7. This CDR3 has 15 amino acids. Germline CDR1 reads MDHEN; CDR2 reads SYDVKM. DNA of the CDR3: TGTGCCATCGGGACTAGCGGGAGATCCACCTACGAGCAGTACTTC. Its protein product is CAIGTSGRSTYEQYF.

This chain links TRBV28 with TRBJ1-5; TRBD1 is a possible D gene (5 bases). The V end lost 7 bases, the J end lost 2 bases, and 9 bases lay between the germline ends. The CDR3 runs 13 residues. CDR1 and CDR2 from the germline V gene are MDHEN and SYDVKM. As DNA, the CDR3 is TGTGCCAGCACCATGGGGGGCAATCAGCCCCAGCATTTT. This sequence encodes CASTMGGNQPQHF.

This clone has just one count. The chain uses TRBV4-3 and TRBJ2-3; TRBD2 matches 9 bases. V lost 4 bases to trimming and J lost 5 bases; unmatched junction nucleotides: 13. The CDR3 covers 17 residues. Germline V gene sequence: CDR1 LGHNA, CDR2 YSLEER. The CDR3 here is CASSPLAASGEGDTQYF. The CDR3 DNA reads TGCGCCAGCAGCCCGCTGGCCGCTAGCGGGGAGGGAGATACGCAGTATTTT.

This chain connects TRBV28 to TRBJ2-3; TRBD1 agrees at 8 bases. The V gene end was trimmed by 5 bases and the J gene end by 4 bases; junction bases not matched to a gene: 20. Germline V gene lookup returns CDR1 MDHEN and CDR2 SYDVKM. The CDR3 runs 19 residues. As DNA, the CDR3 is TGTGCCAGCAGTCCGGCGGTCCGCGGACAGGGCTTCCCGCCAGATACGCAGTATTTT. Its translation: CASSPAVRGQGFPPDTQYF.

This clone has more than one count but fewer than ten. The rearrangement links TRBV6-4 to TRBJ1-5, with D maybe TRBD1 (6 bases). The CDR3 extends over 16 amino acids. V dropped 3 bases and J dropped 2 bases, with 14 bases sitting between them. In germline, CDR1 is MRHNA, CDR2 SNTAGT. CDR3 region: CASSEEGGEGNQPQHF. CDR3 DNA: TGTGCCAGCAGTGAGGAGGGGGGAGAGGGCAATCAGCCCCAGCATTTT.

The CDR3 region is CASSMSGNYGYTF. CDR3 nucleotide sequence: TGTGCCAGTAGTATGTCCGGGAACTATGGCTACACCTTC. The chain links TRBV19 to TRBJ1-2; D remains unclear. Germline V gene sequence: CDR1 LNHDA, CDR2 SQIVND (reference sequence). V lost 3 bases, J lost 2 bases, and 7 bases lay in between. The CDR3 is made up of 13 amino acids.

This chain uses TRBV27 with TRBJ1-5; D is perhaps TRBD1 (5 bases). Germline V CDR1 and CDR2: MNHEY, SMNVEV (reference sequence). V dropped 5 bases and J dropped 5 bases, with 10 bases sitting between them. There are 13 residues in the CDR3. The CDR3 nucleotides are TGTGCCAGCAGTCGGACACCTTATCAGCCCCAGCATTTT. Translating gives CASSRTPYQPQHF.

CDR3 nucleotides: TGTGCCAGCAGACTTACTCCGGGACAGGGGGCCCTGAACACTGAAGCTTTCTTT. Translating gives CASRLTPGQGALNTEAFF. The chain employs TRBV2 and TRBJ1-1, with TRBD1 matching over 12 bases. The CDR3 loop spans 18 amino acids. The germline gives CDR1 SNHLY, CDR2 FYNNEI. V shed 6 bases and J 0 bases; nucleotides not matched to a gene: 11.

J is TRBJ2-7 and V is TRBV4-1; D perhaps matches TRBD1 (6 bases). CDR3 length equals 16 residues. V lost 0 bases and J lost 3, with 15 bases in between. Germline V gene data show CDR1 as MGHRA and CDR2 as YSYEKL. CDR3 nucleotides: TGCGCCAGCAGCCAAGAATCTTGGACAGAGAACTACGAGCAGTACTTC. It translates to CASSQESWTENYEQYF.

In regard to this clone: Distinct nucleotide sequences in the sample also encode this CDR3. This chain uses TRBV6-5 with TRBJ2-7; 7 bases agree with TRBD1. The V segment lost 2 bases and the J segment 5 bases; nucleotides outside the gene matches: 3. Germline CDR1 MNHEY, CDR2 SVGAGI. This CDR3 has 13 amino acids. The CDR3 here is CASSYNRGHEQYF. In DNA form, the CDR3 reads TGTGCCAGCAGTTACAACAGGGGTCACGAGCAGTACTTC.

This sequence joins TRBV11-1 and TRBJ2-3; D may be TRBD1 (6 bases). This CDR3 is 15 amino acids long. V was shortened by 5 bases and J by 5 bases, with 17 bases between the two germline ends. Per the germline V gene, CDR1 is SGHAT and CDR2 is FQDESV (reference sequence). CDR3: CASSEDSYARDTQYF. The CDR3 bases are TGTGCCAGCAGCGAGGACAGTTATGCTAGAGATACGCAGTATTTT.

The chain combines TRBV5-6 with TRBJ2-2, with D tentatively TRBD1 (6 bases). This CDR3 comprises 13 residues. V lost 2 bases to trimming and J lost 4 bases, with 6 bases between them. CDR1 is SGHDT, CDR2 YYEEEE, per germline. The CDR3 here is CASSLGGTGELFF. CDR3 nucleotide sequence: TGTGCCAGCAGCTTAGGGGGCACCGGGGAGCTGTTTTTT.

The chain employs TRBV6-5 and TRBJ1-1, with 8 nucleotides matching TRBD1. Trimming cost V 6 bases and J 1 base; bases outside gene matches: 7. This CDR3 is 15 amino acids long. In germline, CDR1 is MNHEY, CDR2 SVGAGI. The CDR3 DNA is TGTGCCAGCAGGACCGGGACAGGCCAGAACACTGAAGCTTTCTTT. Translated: CASRTGTGQNTEAFF.

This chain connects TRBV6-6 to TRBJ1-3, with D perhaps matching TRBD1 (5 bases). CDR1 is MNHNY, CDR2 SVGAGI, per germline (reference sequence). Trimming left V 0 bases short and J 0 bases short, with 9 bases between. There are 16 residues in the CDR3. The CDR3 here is CASSYSYRSSGNTIYF. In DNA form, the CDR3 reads TGTGCCAGCAGTTACTCTTACAGGAGCTCTGGAAACACCATATATTTT.

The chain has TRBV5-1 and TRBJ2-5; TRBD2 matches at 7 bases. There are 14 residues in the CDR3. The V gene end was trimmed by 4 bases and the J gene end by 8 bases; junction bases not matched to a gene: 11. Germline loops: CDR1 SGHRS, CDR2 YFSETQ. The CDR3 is CASSASGAMGTQYF. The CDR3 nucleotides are TGCGCCAGCAGCGCCAGCGGGGCCATGGGTACCCAGTACTTC.

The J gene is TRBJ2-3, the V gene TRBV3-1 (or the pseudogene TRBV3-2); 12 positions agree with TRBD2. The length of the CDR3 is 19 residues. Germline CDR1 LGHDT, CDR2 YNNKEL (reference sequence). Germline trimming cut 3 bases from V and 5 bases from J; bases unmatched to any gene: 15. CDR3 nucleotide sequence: TGTGCCAGCAGCCAGGATAAAAAAAAGACTAGCGGGAGCTTAGATACGCAGTATTTT. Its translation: CASSQDKKKTSGSLDTQYF.

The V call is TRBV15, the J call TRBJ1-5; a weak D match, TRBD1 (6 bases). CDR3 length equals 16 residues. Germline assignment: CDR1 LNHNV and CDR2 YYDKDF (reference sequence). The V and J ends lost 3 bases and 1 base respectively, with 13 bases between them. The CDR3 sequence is CATSRGAVISNQPQHF. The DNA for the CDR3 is TGTGCCACCAGCAGGGGGGCAGTCATCAGCAATCAGCCCCAGCATTTT.

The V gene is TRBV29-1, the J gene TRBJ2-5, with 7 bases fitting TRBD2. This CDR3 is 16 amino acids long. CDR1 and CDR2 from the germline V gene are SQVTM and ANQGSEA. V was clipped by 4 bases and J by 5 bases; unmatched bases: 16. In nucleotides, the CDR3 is TGCAGCGTTGTAGCACTGGGAGGGCCATTCGGGGAGACCCAGTACTTC. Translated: CSVVALGGPFGETQYF.